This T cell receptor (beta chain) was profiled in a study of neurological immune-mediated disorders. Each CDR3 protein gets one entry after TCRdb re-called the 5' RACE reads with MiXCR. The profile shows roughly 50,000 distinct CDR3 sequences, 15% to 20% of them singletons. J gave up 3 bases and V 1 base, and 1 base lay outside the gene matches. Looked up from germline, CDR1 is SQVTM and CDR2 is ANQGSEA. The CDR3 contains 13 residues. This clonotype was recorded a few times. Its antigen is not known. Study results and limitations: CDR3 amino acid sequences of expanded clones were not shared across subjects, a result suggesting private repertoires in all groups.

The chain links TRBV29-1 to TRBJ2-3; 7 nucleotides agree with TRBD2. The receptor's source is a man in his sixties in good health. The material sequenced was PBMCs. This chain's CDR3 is CSVEGGGTDTQYF. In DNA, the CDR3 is TGCAGCGTTGAAGGGGGGGGGACAGATACGCAGTATTTT.